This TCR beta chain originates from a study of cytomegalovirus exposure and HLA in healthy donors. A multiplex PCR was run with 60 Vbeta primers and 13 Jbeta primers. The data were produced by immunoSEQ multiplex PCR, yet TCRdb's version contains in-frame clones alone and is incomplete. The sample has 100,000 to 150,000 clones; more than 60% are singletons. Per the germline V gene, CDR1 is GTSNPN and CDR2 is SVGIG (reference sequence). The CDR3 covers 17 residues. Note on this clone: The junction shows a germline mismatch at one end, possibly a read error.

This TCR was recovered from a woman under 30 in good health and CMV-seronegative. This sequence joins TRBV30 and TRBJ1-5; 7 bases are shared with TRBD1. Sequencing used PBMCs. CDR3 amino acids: CVWSVEQGPANNQPQHF. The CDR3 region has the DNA TGTGTCTGGAGTGTGGAACAGGGGCCAGCGAACAATCAGCCCCAGCATTTT.